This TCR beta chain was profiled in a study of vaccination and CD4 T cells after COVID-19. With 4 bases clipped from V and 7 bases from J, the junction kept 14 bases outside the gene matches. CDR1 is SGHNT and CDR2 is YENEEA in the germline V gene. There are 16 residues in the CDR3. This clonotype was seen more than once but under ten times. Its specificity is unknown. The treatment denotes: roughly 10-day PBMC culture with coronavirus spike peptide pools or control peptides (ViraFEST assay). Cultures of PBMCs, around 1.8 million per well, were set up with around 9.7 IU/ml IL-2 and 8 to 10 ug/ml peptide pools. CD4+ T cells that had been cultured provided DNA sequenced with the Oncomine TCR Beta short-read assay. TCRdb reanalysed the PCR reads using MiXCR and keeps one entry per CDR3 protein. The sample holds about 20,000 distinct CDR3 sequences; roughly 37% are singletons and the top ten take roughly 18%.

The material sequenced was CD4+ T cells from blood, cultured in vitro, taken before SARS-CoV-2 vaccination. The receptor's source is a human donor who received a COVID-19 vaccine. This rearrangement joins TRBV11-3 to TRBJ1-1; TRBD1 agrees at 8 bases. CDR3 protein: CASSSRASRGRDEAFF. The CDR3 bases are TGTGCCAGCAGCTCCCGCGCCAGCAGGGGGCGTGATGAAGCTTTCTTT. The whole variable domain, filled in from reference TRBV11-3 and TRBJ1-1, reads EAGVVQSPRYKIIEKKQPVAFWCNPISGHNTLYWYLQNLGQGPELLIRYENEEAVDDSQLPKDRFSAERLKGVDSTLKIQPAELGDSAVYLCASSSRASRGRDEAFFGQGTRLTVV.